These 15 T cell receptor beta chains came from one sample sequenced in a study of blood T cell repertoires in COVID-19. The assay was immunoSEQ multiplex PCR, and TCRdb's table has in-frame clones only and misses some. The sample lists more than 300,000 clones, 85% to 90% occurring once. The source material was peripheral blood. All receptors come from a woman in her seventies with COVID-19, enrolled during active disease.

This rearrangement joins TRBV3-1 (or the pseudogene TRBV3-2) to TRBJ1-1; D is perhaps TRBD1 (6 bases). The CDR3 is 14 amino acids. From germline, CDR1 is LGHDT and CDR2 YNNKEL (reference sequence). Trimming removed 0 bases at V and 1 base at J, with 6 bases between. Here the CDR3 reads CASSQEQGNTEAFF. CDR3 bases: TGTGCCAGCAGCCAAGAACAGGGGAACACTGAAGCTTTCTTT.

This rearrangement joins TRBV18 to TRBJ1-3; no clear D. The length of the CDR3 is 16 residues. The germline V gene encodes CDR1 KGHSH and CDR2 LQKENI. V shed 3 bases and J shed 0 bases, with 12 bases lying between them. This CDR3 is CASSPNSLRSGNTIYF. In DNA form, the CDR3 reads TGTGCCAGCTCACCCAATTCACTGCGCTCTGGAAACACCATATATTTT.

The sample holds a few counts of this clone. The chain is built from TRBV10-3 and TRBJ1-1, with a tentative D call TRBD1 (5 bases). The CDR3 covers 13 residues. V dropped 1 base and J dropped 4 bases, with 7 bases sitting between them. Germline CDR1 is ENHRY and CDR2 is SYGVKD. The CDR3 DNA reads as TGTGCCATCAGTGAGTTCCAGGGCACTGAAGCTTTCTTT. This translates into CAISEFQGTEAFF.

The chain joins TRBV28 to TRBJ1-3, with 10 bases that match TRBD1. The J segment lost 2 bases and the V segment lost 3 bases, leaving 10 bases of the junction unmatched. The CDR3 runs to 18 residues. The V gene's germline CDR1 is MDHEN and CDR2 SYDVKM. The CDR3 protein is CASSFSGDRGLPGNTIYF. In DNA form, the CDR3 reads TGTGCCAGCAGTTTTTCGGGCGACAGGGGGCTTCCTGGAAACACCATATATTTT.

The chain uses TRBV30 and TRBJ1-4, with 7 bases matching TRBD1. The CDR3 has 12 residues. The germline V gene encodes CDR1 GTSNPN and CDR2 SVGIG (reference sequence). J lost 5 bases, V lost 4 bases, and 1 base had no gene match. The CDR3 sequence is CAWKTGNEKLFF. In DNA form, the CDR3 reads TGTGCCTGGAAGACAGGGAATGAAAAACTGTTTTTT.

This clone was counted a few times. The rearrangement uses TRBV21-1 and TRBJ1-3; no check of the table's D call, TRBD1, against the DNA was made. TRBV21-1 is classified as a pseudogene. There are 18 residues in the CDR3. The CDR3 nucleotides are TGTGCCAGCAGCAAAGCGTGGGCAGGGGCGCTTTCTGGAAACACCATATATTTT. Protein: CASSKAWAGALSGNTIYF.

Only one count was recorded for this clone. The CDR3 DNA sequence: TGTGCCAGCAGTTTCTGGACAAACGCCTACGAGCAGTACTTC. Translating it yields CASSFWTNAYEQYF. The chain is built from TRBV6-2 or TRBV6-3 and TRBJ2-7, with D perhaps matching TRBD1 (5 bases). Trimming stripped 4 bases from V and 2 bases from J, with 12 bases between. The CDR3 loop spans 14 amino acids. Germline assignment: CDR1 MNHEY and CDR2 SVGEGT.

The chain couples TRBV21-1 to TRBJ1-2. TRBV21-1 is reported as a pseudogene. CDR3 length: 9 residues. This CDR3 is CASTSGYTF. CDR3 coding DNA: TGTGCCAGCACTAGTGGCTACACCTTC.

J is TRBJ2-5 and V is TRBV7-2; D uncertain. The CDR3 is made up of 14 amino acids. CDR1 and CDR2 from the germline V gene are SGHTA and FQGNSA. V was trimmed by 0 bases and J by 4 bases, leaving 9 bases between them. CDR3 residues: CASSLAKETETQYF. CDR3 in DNA: TGTGCCAGCAGCTTAGCGAAGGAGACAGAGACCCAGTACTTC.

This sequence joins TRBV19 and TRBJ2-3, with 9 nucleotides matching TRBD2. This CDR3 region has 16 residues. Germline V gene lookup returns CDR1 LNHDA and CDR2 SQIVND (reference sequence). Germline trimming cut 7 bases from V and 0 bases from J; bases unmatched to any gene: 8. CDR3 in DNA: TGTGCCAGTAATGACTGGGGACTAGCAAGCACAGATACGCAGTATTTT. This sequence encodes CASNDWGLASTDTQYF.

The V and J genes are TRBV21-1 and TRBJ2-7; the table's D call, TRBD2, has no DNA check behind it. TRBV21-1 is recorded as a pseudogene. The CDR3 consists of 17 residues. Here the CDR3 reads CASSKDASGGGPLEQYF. For the CDR3, the DNA is TGTGCCAGCAGCAAAGACGCTAGCGGGGGGGGCCCTCTCGAGCAGTACTTC.

This chain joins TRBV4-3 and TRBJ2-4; D may be TRBD1 (6 bases). CDR1 LGHNA and CDR2 YSLEER come from the germline V gene. V was clipped by 0 bases and J by 7 bases, with 16 bases between them. The CDR3 covers 16 residues. Written as DNA, the CDR3 is TGCGCCAGCAGCCAAGATGTGGTCAGGGGCTACAACATTCAGTACTTC. This codes for CASSQDVVRGYNIQYF.

This clone was seen a single time. The V gene is TRBV2, the J gene TRBJ1-3; 9 positions agree with TRBD1. This CDR3 is 16 amino acids long. The germline gives CDR1 SNHLY, CDR2 FYNNEI. After removal of 3 bases from V and 3 bases from J, the junction contained 6 bases not matched to a gene. The CDR3 DNA sequence: TGTGCCAGCAGTGAGAGAACAGGGGGCATTGGAAACACCATATATTTT. Its protein product is CASSERTGGIGNTIYF.

The CDR3 is CASSGQVSPLHF. The CDR3 nucleotides read TGTGCCAGCAGCGGACAGGTTTCACCCCTCCACTTT. The chain has TRBV12-3 or TRBV12-4 and TRBJ1-6; 7 bases fit TRBD1. Trimming cost V 6 bases and J 9 bases; bases outside gene matches: 2. This CDR3 has 12 amino acids.

The gene calls are TRBV23-1 and TRBJ2-4; a weak D match, TRBD2 (6 bases). TRBV23-1 belongs to the ORF category, with a function that is uncertain. Between the trimmed V and J ends, which lost 10 bases and 3 bases, there was a span of 19 bases. The CDR3 extends over 15 amino acids. The CDR3 DNA is TGCGCCAACCCCATGGAGGGGTCAGTCAAAAACATTCAGTACTTC. It is translated as CANPMEGSVKNIQYF.